This T cell receptor (beta chain) derives from a study of cytomegalovirus exposure and HLA in healthy donors. The study's findings and limits: A few CMV-associated chains were confirmed in vitro to be specific for CMV antigens.

Of note for this clone: Its antigen is still unknown.

The repertoire was sequenced with immunoSEQ multiplex PCR; TCRdb's copy has only in-frame clones and lacks some. The repertoire consists of some 49,000 clones, with approximately 95% occurring once and the leading ten covering approximately 8.1%. The V gene lost 0 bases and the J gene lost 3 bases, with 6 bases spanning the gap. Germline-derived CDR1 and CDR2 are SGHAT and FQNNGV. This CDR3 has 14 residues. The TCR sequence derives from a woman younger than 30 in good health and CMV-seropositive. The chain uses TRBV11-2 and TRBJ2-1; tentatively, D is TRBD1 (6 bases). The sample comprised PBMCs. CDR3 loop: CASSLEDSYNEQFF. The CDR3 nucleotides are TGTGCCAGCAGCTTAGAGGACAGCTACAATGAGCAGTTCTTC.